This T cell receptor beta chain was identified during a study of T cells in localized non-small cell lung cancer. The CDR3 spans 14 residues. After removal of 6 bases from V and 6 bases from J, the junction contained 5 bases not matched to a gene. Germline V gene sequence: CDR1 MNHGY, CDR2 SAAAGT. Findings and caveats of the study: Peak T cell clonality was found in uninvolved adjacent lung, exceeding tumor. Appearance in adjacent lung was seen for a median approximately 58 of the top 100 tumor clones. Because researchers sequenced only one region of the tumor, heterogeneity is still possible. Longer overall survival was associated with a higher density of T cells in the blood.

Profiling relied on immunoSEQ multiplex PCR, and the TCRdb table lists in-frame clones only, not all of them. The data contain roughly 860 clones, roughly a fifth of them singletons. Only a few counts were recorded for this clone. Antigen: not known. The receptor was isolated from a female donor at least 60 years old with stage II squamous cell lung carcinoma. This rearrangement joins TRBV6-8 to TRBJ1-1; 12 nucleotides agree with TRBD1. The material sequenced was lung tumor tissue, taken before any cancer treatment. CDR3 region: CASSRGTGGPEAFF. The CDR3 DNA reads TGTGCCAGCAGCCGCGGGACAGGGGGCCCTGAAGCTTTCTTT.